This TCR beta chain was identified during a study of PD-L1 blockade in urothelial cancer listed by TCRdb under 2017. Turning to the overall study: All patients started therapy in the mid-2010s and received atezolizumab 1,200 mg intravenously every 3 weeks. About 85% of the roughly 30 patients were males with bladder-origin urothelial cancer, and 18 of 29 reported a prior smoking history. Patients had an ECOG performance status of 0 or 1 and had received between 0 and 3 prior chemotherapy regimens. Blood samples were analyzed at two time points: 3 weeks after treatment start (second dose) and 6 weeks after treatment start. A median of around 150,000 T cells and fewer than 85,000 unique TCRs was obtained from blood samples, and a median clonality of approximately 0.08 was observed. Somatic, immune and clinical correlates of response to PD-L1 blockade with atezolizumab in urothelial cancer were the focus of an exploratory multi-omic analysis. Pretreatment tumor samples and matched peripheral blood, collected serially before and after atezolizumab treatment, underwent TCR sequencing. Progression-free survival longer than 6 months counted as durable clinical benefit, and TCR features were additionally tested against both progression-free and overall survival. In the same patients, whole exome sequencing and RNA sequencing of pretreatment tumors were performed in addition to TCR sequencing. Durable clinical benefit was achieved by nine patients but not by the remaining 20. Twenty-nine patients had pretreatment blood TCR-seq, about 24 had at least one posttreatment blood collection, and about 24 had tumor TCR-seq.

The label giving this sample's time point can be read as: pretreatment peripheral blood. The cohort comprised 25 to 35 patients with locally advanced or metastatic urothelial carcinoma treated at Memorial Sloan Kettering on a trial protocol. Peripheral blood mononuclear cells were collected pretreatment and during treatment, at between 1 and 8 total time points per patient. The Qiagen DNeasy Blood extraction kit was used to purify genomic DNA from total PBMCs and from tumor samples. PBMCs were collected pretreatment and during treatment, and were isolated and stored as previously described. Overall study results and their limits: A pretreatment peripheral blood TCR clonality below the median was linked to improved progression-free and overall survival. Among patients with durable benefit, tumor-associated TCR clones showed greater expansion in peripheral blood 3 weeks after treatment started (n of about 20, p = 0.022). Small sample size (n ≈ 29) and many exploratory analyses mean the results are intended to be hypothesis-generating.

Germline trimming: 0 bases from V, 0 bases from J; junction bases outside gene matches: 4. The CDR3, cysteine through phenylalanine, is 16 amino acids long. The retained sequence is limited to the CDR3, 48 bases, with the frame set at the first base. From a lookup of the germline V gene, CDR1 and CDR2 are SGDLS and YYNGEE. A word on this clone: Its target antigen remains unknown. No per-base quality is available; no much larger clone lies one base away.

Synthetic TCR analog templates were spiked into each PCR so that absolute template abundance could be estimated from read counts. The immunoSEQ assay was used to amplify TCRbeta CDR3 regions from genomic DNA with bias-controlled V and J gene primers. Sequencing of rearranged TCRbeta segments was done at approximately 20X coverage. As for how the authors treated the data: Sequencing errors were corrected by clustering and CDR3s were annotated against IMGT to assign V, D and J genes. Downstream analyses used only productive TCRbeta rearrangements and left out out-of-frame or stop-codon sequences. To compute clonality, Shannon entropy was normalized by the log of the number of unique productive sequences and then subtracted from one. Fisher's exact test with Benjamini-Hochberg correction, using a cutoff of adjusted p below 0.01, was how clones that differed between time points or between blood and tumor were identified. TCRdb re-hosts the immuneACCESS table, in-frame sequences only. Its copies lack some clones; in the studies checked, an unresolved V gene accounts for under half of them, and the cause for the rest is not known. V and J calls and clone size are as listed in that table; D and trimming were resolved from the DNA. This sample lists 75,000 to 95,000 clones; around 85% were detected once. About 6.2% of the sample is in the top ten clones.

This TCR derives from a middle-aged man with urothelial cancer. The material sequenced was PBMCs, taken around atezolizumab (anti-PD-L1) treatment. The rearrangement combines TRBV9 with TRBJ2-3, with 7 bases in between that match TRBD1. The sequenced DNA is TGTGCCAGCAGCGTAGAGGGGGCAGCTAGCACAGATACGCAGTATTTT. Its amino acids are CASSVEGAASTDTQYF.